Presented here are 32 T cell receptor beta chains from one specimen sequenced in a study of CD8+ T cells in alopecia areata. Pooled cutaneous lymph node cells were sorted using CD4, CD8alpha, NKG2D, NKG2ACE and other markers. Extracted from the samples, RNA was reverse transcribed into cDNA to serve as the sequencing template. Method: immunoSEQ multiplex PCR; TCRdb's copy keeps in-frame clones and lacks some. This sample has around 300,000 clones, each found more than once. The sample consisted of CD4+ T cells sorted from a lymph node. The receptor set was obtained from a C3H/HeJ mouse with alopecia areata. For the strain, the MHC haplotype given is H2-k.

This clone was observed a handful of times. Germline and genes: mouse. With the read ending 4 residues before the CDR3 end, the germline J gene is used to fill in that end. The chain is built from TRBV13-1 and TRBJ2-1; 13 positions agree with TRBD2. Germline values: CDR1 NSHNY, CDR2 SYGAGN. The CDR3 loop spans 15 amino acids. With 3 bases clipped from V and 6 bases from J, the junction kept 3 bases outside the gene matches. CDR3 sequence: CASSVDWGGIAEQFF. The sequenced part of the CDR3 DNA is TGTGCCAGCAGTGTGGACTGGGGGGGCATTGCT.

This clone has only a few counts. Germline and genes: mouse. The observed sequence ends 4 residues before the CDR3 terminus, with the missing tail filled in from the germline J gene. This sequence joins TRBV13-1 and TRBJ2-2; TRBD1 agrees at 7 bases. The CDR3 loop spans 15 amino acids. In germline, CDR1 is NSHNY, CDR2 SYGAGN. Unmatched junction bases numbered 2, after V lost 2 bases and J lost 1 base. CDR3 bases read: TGTGCCAGCAGTGAGGGACAGCAAAACACCGGG. Encoded protein: CASSEGQQNTG. The entire CDR3 sequence reads CASSEGQQNTGQLYF.

This clone was seen only a few times. Any gene name here is a mouse gene name. Other DNA sequences in the same sample also yield this CDR3. Partial CDR3 DNA: TGCACCTGCAGTGAAACAAATTCCTATAATTCGCCC. Encoded protein: CTCSETNSYNSP. The whole CDR3 region reads CTCSETNSYNSPLYF. The gene calls are TRBV1 and TRBJ1-6; D remains ambiguous. The read ends 3 residues early relative to the CDR3; the germline J gene fills the gap. TRBJ1-6 is identified as an open reading frame with a role that is uncertain. Trimming stripped 4 bases from V and 0 bases from J, with 7 bases between. Germline V CDR1 and CDR2: NSQYPW, LRSPGD (reference sequence). The CDR3 covers 15 residues.

This clone showed up just a few times. The germline and genes are mouse ones. The DNA read from the CDR3 is TGTGCCAGCCGAGGTCGAAACACCGGG. It yields the protein CASRGRNTG. Given in full, the CDR3 is CASRGRNTGQLYF. This chain connects TRBV13-1 to TRBJ2-2; no clear D gene. The read gets to within 4 residues of the CDR3 end, and the germline J gene fills in the rest. Trimming removed 7 bases from V and 1 base from J, with 8 bases in between. CDR3 length equals 13 residues. Per germline, CDR1 NSHNY and CDR2 SYGAGN.

This clone was observed a handful of times. The genes are named according to mouse. The read terminates 3 residues ahead of where the CDR3 ends, so the germline J gene completes it. The same CDR3 arises from other DNA sequences in this sample as well. The chain uses TRBV5 and TRBJ1-6, with D possibly matching TRBD1 (6 bases). TRBJ1-6 carries the ORF label, with uncertain function. CDR3 size: 13 residues. Germline V gene sequence: CDR1 LGHNA, CDR2 YNLKQL (reference sequence). With 4 bases removed from V and 7 bases from J, the gap between germline ends came to 8 bases. The covered CDR3 bases are TGTGCCAGCAGCCCTGGACAGAATTCGCCC. Its translation: CASSPGQNSP. The complete CDR3 reads CASSPGQNSPLYF.

About this clone: Gene names follow the mouse nomenclature. The sequenced fragment ends 4 residues before the CDR3 boundary, so the rest is inferred from the germline J gene. This CDR3 is also generated by other DNA sequences in the sample. The gene calls are TRBV19 and TRBJ2-7, with TRBD1 as a possible D gene (5 bases). Germline V gives CDR1 FNHDT, CDR2 SITEND (reference sequence). This CDR3 contains 12 residues. Partial CDR3 DNA: TGTGCCAGCAGTATAGACAGGTAT. This gives the protein CASSIDRY. The whole CDR3 sequence reads CASSIDRYEQYF.

This clone appeared a few times. Any gene name here is a mouse gene name. With the read ending 4 residues before the CDR3 end, the germline J gene is used to fill in that end. The rearrangement joins TRBV19 to TRBJ1-2; 9 positions agree with TRBD1. The junction had 4 bases not matched to a gene; V was cut back by 5 bases and J by 2 bases. The CDR3 is made up of 14 amino acids. Germline CDR1 and CDR2: FNHDT and SITEND (reference sequence). The CDR3 sequence: CASRRDRVNSDYTF. The DNA read from the CDR3 is TGTGCCAGCAGGAGGGACAGGGTGAACTCC.

This clone showed up just a few times. Gene names follow the mouse nomenclature. The read terminates 4 residues ahead of where the CDR3 ends, so the germline J gene completes it. The genes are TRBV19 and TRBJ2-5; TRBD1 is a possible D gene (6 bases). V lost 6 bases and J lost 2, with 10 bases in between. Germline V gene lookup returns CDR1 FNHDT and CDR2 SITEND (reference sequence). This CDR3 spans 13 amino acids. The CDR3 loop reads CASKQGTQDTQYF. The covered CDR3 bases are TGTGCCAGCAAGCAGGGGACCCAAGAC.

A remark on this clone: Gene names are mouse gene names. The covered CDR3 bases are TGTGCCAGCTCTCCGCTCCCAGCAAACTCC. Translation: CASSPLPANS. The CDR3 in its entirety is CASSPLPANSDYTF. J is TRBJ1-2 and V is TRBV12-1, with D unclear. Read data end 4 residues before the CDR3 end; the end is taken from the germline J gene. Germline V CDR1 and CDR2: SGHSN, HYEKVE. V was pared by 2 bases and J by 0 bases, with 9 bases between. This CDR3 contains 14 residues. Looking up the rest from reference TRBV12-1 and TRBJ1-2 gives the full variable domain: DSGVVQSPRHIIKEKGGRSVLTCIPISGHSNVVWYQQTLGKELKFLIQHYEKVERDKGFLPSRFSVQQFDDYHSEMNMSALELEDSAMYFCASSPLPANSDYTFGSGTRLLVI.

There are a few counts of this clone. Each gene name is a mouse one. Sequencing ends 4 residues short of the CDR3 end; the germline J gene provides the rest. The chain recombines TRBV13-2 with TRBJ2-3; 8 nucleotides agree with TRBD1. J gave up 0 bases and V 2 bases, and 2 bases lay outside the gene matches. This CDR3 region has 15 residues. Germline-derived CDR1 and CDR2 are NNHNN and SYGAGS (reference sequence). Here the CDR3 reads CASGDQGASAETLYF. CDR3 DNA (partial): TGTGCCAGCGGTGACCAGGGGGCTAGTGCAGAA.

As to this clone: Gene names refer to mouse genes. The read ends 4 residues shy of where the CDR3 ends; the end is completed using the germline J gene. The chain couples TRBV13-1 to TRBJ2-3; 8 bases fit TRBD2. J gave up 0 bases and V 2 bases, and 5 bases lay outside the gene matches. CDR1 and CDR2 from the germline V gene are NSHNY and SYGAGN. The CDR3 length is 16 residues. The CDR3 protein is CASSETGVLSAETLYF. The sequenced CDR3 bases are TGTGCCAGCAGTGAGACTGGGGTACTTAGTGCAGAA.

Many counts were recorded for this clone. The listed genes are named as in mouse. The sequence runs out 4 residues before the end of the CDR3; the remainder is reconstructed from the germline J gene. The V and J genes are TRBV13-1 and TRBJ2-1; 8 bases are shared with TRBD1. V dropped 3 bases and J dropped 0; count of bases not matched to a gene: 2. The CDR3 sequence is 15 residues long. Germline V gives CDR1 NSHNY, CDR2 SYGAGN. The CDR3 sequence is CASSGDRHNYAEQFF. The covered CDR3 bases are TGTGCCAGCAGTGGGGACAGGCATAACTATGCT.

This clone was seen more than once but under ten times. The germline and genes are mouse ones. The read halts 4 residues ahead of the CDR3 end, with the missing end drawn from the germline J gene. Other DNA sequences in the same sample also yield this CDR3. The chain has TRBV13-1 and TRBJ2-3; TRBD1 agrees at 9 bases. The CDR3 has 15 residues. Germline CDR1 NSHNY, CDR2 SYGAGN. The ends lost 2 bases at V and 1 base at J; junction bases unmatched: 2. Partial CDR3 DNA: TGTGCCAGCAGTGAACAGGGGGCAGGTGCAGAA. This encodes CASSEQGAGAE. The full CDR3 is CASSEQGAGAETLYF.

This clone has just a few counts. Gene names follow the mouse nomenclature. Read data end 4 residues before the CDR3 end; the end is taken from the germline J gene. The chain links TRBV1 to TRBJ2-2, with TRBD2 matching 10 bases. Trimming cost V 3 bases and J 4 bases; bases outside gene matches: 11. Germline V gene lookup returns CDR1 NSQYPW and CDR2 LRSPGD (reference sequence). The length of the CDR3 is 18 residues. The CDR3 sequence is CTCSAYRAGGAPTGQLYF. The covered CDR3 bases are TGCACCTGCAGTGCGTACCGGGCTGGGGGGGCGCCCACCGGG.

As concerns this clone: Each gene name is a mouse one. The CDR3 goes on 4 residues after the read ends, and that part is filled in from the germline J gene. The sample holds other DNA sequences that translate to the same CDR3. The V gene is TRBV1, the J gene TRBJ2-7, with TRBD2 identical over 11 bases. In germline, CDR1 is NSQYPW, CDR2 LRSPGD (reference sequence). The CDR3 loop spans 15 amino acids. V lost 3 bases, J lost 0 bases, and 1 base stayed unmatched. The CDR3 region is CTCSAGTGGSYEQYF. The covered CDR3 bases are TGCACCTGCAGTGCGGGGACTGGGGGCTCCTAT.

This clone turned up a few times. Gene names and germline refer to mouse. The read ends 4 residues shy of where the CDR3 ends; the end is completed using the germline J gene. The gene calls are TRBV31 and TRBJ2-2; 10 nucleotides match TRBD1. Germline trimming cut 1 base from V and 0 bases from J; bases unmatched to any gene: 2. The germline V gene has CDR1 GKSSPN and CDR2 SITVG. The length of the CDR3 is 16 residues. The CDR3 loop is CAWSRDRGANTGQLYF. The covered CDR3 bases are TGTGCCTGGAGTCGGGACAGGGGTGCAAACACCGGG.

Of note for this clone: Mouse gene names and germline throughout. The CDR3 bases that were read are TGTGCCAGCAGTACGGGACAGGACTATGCT. It yields the protein CASSTGQDYA. The full-length CDR3 reads as CASSTGQDYAEQFF. J is TRBJ2-1 and V is TRBV19; TRBD1 matches 8 bases. The CDR3 end falls 4 residues outside the read, so it is completed with the germline J gene. Germline-derived CDR1 and CDR2 are FNHDT and SITEND (reference sequence). CDR3 size: 14 residues. The V segment lost 3 bases and the J segment 2 bases; nucleotides outside the gene matches: 1.

With regard to this clone: Mouse germline and gene names are used. The observed sequence ends 4 residues before the CDR3 terminus, with the missing tail filled in from the germline J gene. The J gene is TRBJ2-7, the V gene TRBV5, with 9 bases matching TRBD2. CDR3 size: 15 residues. The germline V gene has CDR1 LGHNA and CDR2 YNLKQL (reference sequence). The CDR3 bases that were read are TGTGCCAGCAGCCAAGATGGCTGGGGGGGTTAT. Translation gives CASSQDGWGGY. The CDR3, in full, reads CASSQDGWGGYEQYF.

This clone was counted a few times. Gene names and germline refer to mouse. The read finishes 4 residues shy of the CDR3 end, and the germline J gene is used to complete it. The same CDR3 arises from other DNA sequences in this sample as well. This rearrangement joins TRBV5 to TRBJ2-3; TRBD2 is a possible D gene (7 bases). The germline V gene has CDR1 LGHNA and CDR2 YNLKQL (reference sequence). The CDR3 covers 16 residues. The germline V and J ends were trimmed by 1 base and 0 bases, with 11 bases remaining between them. The chain's CDR3 is CASSQVGGSSAETLYF. CDR3 DNA, as far as it was read: TGTGCCAGCAGCCAAGTGGGGGGCTCTAGTGCAGAA.

Comment on this clone: Here the gene names and germline are mouse. The read finishes 4 residues shy of the CDR3 end, and the germline J gene is used to complete it. This chain joins TRBV19 and TRBJ2-5, with 10 bases aligning to TRBD2. The CDR3 totals 14 residues. In germline, CDR1 is FNHDT, CDR2 SITEND (reference sequence). Partial CDR3 DNA: TGTGCCAGCATCCCGACTGGGGGGAAAGAC. Encoded protein: CASIPTGGKD. The entire CDR3 protein reads CASIPTGGKDTQYF.

This clone was seen more than once but under ten times. All gene names here are mouse names. With the read ending 4 residues before the CDR3 end, the germline J gene is used to fill in that end. This CDR3 is also generated by other DNA sequences in the sample. V is TRBV13-3 and J is TRBJ2-1; 12 positions match TRBD2. Germline CDR1 NNHDY, CDR2 SYVADS. V gave up 5 bases and J gave up 3 bases; unmatched junction bases: 0. This CDR3 is 14 amino acids long. The CDR3 loop is CASRGLGGYAEQFF. The CDR3 bases that were read are TGTGCCAGCAGGGGACTGGGGGGCTATGCT.

This clone was detected a few times. The gene symbols are mouse symbols. CDR3 sequence reads: CASSHYNYEQYF. CDR3 DNA (partial): TGTGCCAGCAGTCATTACAACTAT. This rearrangement joins TRBV19 to TRBJ2-7; D call uncertain. Read data end 4 residues before the CDR3 end; the end is taken from the germline J gene. Deletions cut 4 bases from V and 3 bases from J, with 8 bases between. This CDR3 contains 12 residues. Germline V gives CDR1 FNHDT, CDR2 SITEND (reference sequence). The full variable domain, its missing parts supplied by reference TRBV19 and TRBJ2-7, is GGIITQTPKFLIGQEGQKLTLKCQQNFNHDTMYWYRQDSGKGLRLIYYSITENDLQKGDLSEGYDASREKKSSFSLTVTSAQKNEMAVFLCASSHYNYEQYFGPGTRLTVL.

As concerns this clone: Mouse gene names and germline throughout. The missing CDR3 end, 4 residues past where the read stops, is filled in from the germline J gene. V usage is TRBV13-1 and J usage is TRBJ2-2, with 11 positions matching TRBD2. Germline V CDR1 and CDR2: NSHNY, SYGAGN. This CDR3 is built from 17 residues. V was pared by 2 bases and J by 2 bases, with 5 bases of the junction left unmatched. The CDR3 DNA, read in part, is TGTGCCAGCAGTGAGCACTGGGGGGGCGCGAACACCGGG. Amino acids: CASSEHWGGANTG. The whole CDR3 region reads CASSEHWGGANTGQLYF.

Details on this clone: Gene names follow the mouse nomenclature. The CDR3 is cut off 4 residues early in the read; its end comes from the germline J gene. This chain uses TRBV1 with TRBJ2-2, with D uncertain. Germline loops: CDR1 NSQYPW, CDR2 LRSPGD (reference sequence). V dropped 0 bases and J dropped 0 bases, with 8 bases sitting between them. This CDR3 spans 16 amino acids. CDR3 sequence: CTCSADRSANTGQLYF. Partial CDR3 DNA: TGCACCTGCAGTGCAGATAGGTCAGCAAACACCGGG.

On this clone: The genes and germline here are from mouse. The missing CDR3 end, 4 residues past where the read stops, is filled in from the germline J gene. V gene TRBV13-1 combines with J gene TRBJ2-7, with 14 positions matching TRBD2. The CDR3 is 15 residues long. CDR1 and CDR2 from the germline V gene are NSHNY and SYGAGN. CDR3 bases read: TGTGCCAGCAGTGAGGGACTGGGGGGGCAGTAT. Translation: CASSEGLGGQY. The whole CDR3 sequence is CASSEGLGGQYEQYF.

As for this clone: Genes and germline are mouse. The CDR3 extends 4 residues past the end of the read, so its final part is completed from the germline J gene. The V gene is TRBV19, the J gene TRBJ2-2, with 11 bases fitting TRBD1. The germline V gene has CDR1 FNHDT and CDR2 SITEND (reference sequence). CDR3 length equals 15 residues. The ends lost 4 bases at V and 4 bases at J; junction bases unmatched: 3. The CDR3 sequence is CASSRDRGTTGQLYF. Incomplete CDR3 DNA: TGTGCCAGCAGTCGGGACAGGGGGACCACCGGG.

This clone was counted a few times. Mouse names are used for the genes. The CDR3 end is not reached by the read, which stops 4 residues before it; the germline J gene fills it in. V and J are TRBV5 and TRBJ1-1; 7 bases align to TRBD1. Germline CDR1 is LGHNA and CDR2 is YNLKQL (reference sequence). CDR3 length equals 14 residues. V was pared by 2 bases and J by 4 bases, with 4 bases of the junction left unmatched. CDR3 in amino acids: CASSQTGVGTEVFF. CDR3 DNA, as far as it was read: TGTGCCAGCAGCCAAACAGGGGTGGGCACA.

For this clone: Gene names follow the mouse nomenclature. The read ends 4 residues early relative to the CDR3; the germline J gene fills the gap. J is TRBJ2-7 and V is TRBV5; D unclear. V gave up 0 bases and J gave up 0 bases, with 6 bases separating them. Germline V gene lookup returns CDR1 LGHNA and CDR2 YNLKQL (reference sequence). This CDR3 is 14 amino acids long. CDR3 DNA, as far as it was read: TGTGCCAGCAGCCAAGAGGGGTACTCCTAT. This gives the protein CASSQEGYSY. The complete CDR3 reads CASSQEGYSYEQYF.

This clone has only a few counts. A clone one base away is much larger, so this may be a read error. The genes and germline here are from mouse. The read ends 4 residues before the CDR3 terminus; that terminus is restored from the germline J gene. The same CDR3 arises from other DNA sequences in this sample as well. V usage is TRBV13-2 and J usage is TRBJ2-5; 7 bases are shared with TRBD2. Looked up from germline, CDR1 is NNHNN and CDR2 is SYGAGS (reference sequence). The CDR3 has 14 amino acids. Incomplete CDR3 DNA: TGTGCCAGCGGTGATGCTTGGGGGGAAGAC. Residues: CASGDAWGED. In full, the CDR3 is CASGDAWGEDTQYF.

In this sample, this clone turned up a few times. Genes and germline are mouse. The CDR3 extends 3 residues past the end of the read, so its final part is completed from the germline J gene. Distinct nucleotide sequences in the sample also encode this CDR3. The J gene is TRBJ1-6, the V gene TRBV19, with TRBD1 matching over 10 bases. TRBJ1-6 is marked as an open reading frame, function uncertain. Germline CDR1 reads FNHDT; CDR2 reads SITEND (reference sequence). The CDR3 spans 15 residues. With 5 bases clipped from V and 4 bases from J, the junction kept 3 bases outside the gene matches. CDR3 residues: CASRPGQGYNSPLYF. CDR3 DNA (partial): TGTGCCAGCAGACCGGGACAGGGGTATAATTCGCCC.

This clone turned up a few times. Mouse names are used for the genes. The read comes to an end 4 residues before the CDR3 does, leaving the germline J gene to fill in the end. V is TRBV1 and J is TRBJ2-5; 14 bases match TRBD2. Trimming took 6 bases from V and 1 from J; bases not matched to a gene: 0. The length of the CDR3 is 15 residues. Germline lookup yields CDR1 NSQYPW and CDR2 LRSPGD (reference sequence). The CDR3 protein is CTCRGLGGHQDTQYF. Partial CDR3 DNA: TGCACCTGCAGGGGACTGGGGGGGCACCAAGAC.

In the case of this clone: Here the gene names and germline are mouse. The read finishes 4 residues shy of the CDR3 end, and the germline J gene is used to complete it. The V gene is TRBV19, the J gene TRBJ1-1, with a possible D match to TRBD1 (6 bases). CDR3 length equals 12 residues. Germline-derived CDR1 and CDR2 are FNHDT and SITEND (reference sequence). CDR3 DNA, as far as it was read: TGTGCCAGCAACAACAGGGAGACA. It encodes CASNNRET. The full CDR3 sequence reads CASNNRETEVFF.